Following are 29 T cell receptor beta chains from one sample sequenced in a study of cytomegalovirus exposure and HLA in healthy donors. It was with 60 Vbeta and 13 Jbeta primers that the PCR ran. Method: immunoSEQ multiplex PCR; TCRdb's copy keeps in-frame clones and lacks some. The data show under 200,000 clones, with 79% seen just once and under 0.75% held by the top ten. Sequencing input: PBMCs. These receptors all come from a woman in her thirties or forties in good health and CMV-seronegative.

CDR3 bases: TGTGCCAGTAGTACCCACGGACAGGTTGGCTACACCTTC. It is translated as CASSTHGQVGYTF. The rearrangement links TRBV19 to TRBJ1-2; TRBD1 aligns across 7 bases. The germline gives CDR1 LNHDA, CDR2 SQIVND (reference sequence). The V and J ends lost 4 bases and 7 bases, in that order; junction bases with no gene match: 6. This CDR3 has 13 residues.

The rearrangement joins TRBV5-4 to TRBJ2-7, with a weak D call TRBD2 (5 bases). CDR3 length equals 15 residues. Germline CDR1 SGHNT, CDR2 YYREEE (reference sequence). V lost 4 bases, J lost 3 bases, and 17 bases lay in between. CDR3 in amino acids: CASSAYFRDSYEQYF. In DNA form, the CDR3 reads TGTGCCAGCAGCGCCTATTTCCGGGATAGCTACGAGCAGTACTTC.

The DNA for the CDR3 is TGTGCCAGCAGATCGACAACCCAAAGGGGAAACACCATATATTTT. Protein product: CASRSTTQRGNTIYF. The J gene is TRBJ1-3, the V gene TRBV6-6; D ambiguous. Germline lookup yields CDR1 MNHNY and CDR2 SVGAGI (reference sequence). V shed 6 bases and J shed 4 bases, with 16 bases lying between them. This CDR3 region has 15 residues.

V usage is TRBV5-1 and J usage is TRBJ2-5; 7 bases are a match to TRBD2. Germline V gene lookup returns CDR1 SGHRS and CDR2 YFSETQ. This CDR3 region has 13 residues. The V gene end was trimmed by 7 bases and the J gene end by 1 base; junction bases not matched to a gene: 4. The CDR3 coding sequence is TGCGCCAGCGCTGCTAGCGGCCAAGAGACCCAGTACTTC. Protein sequence: CASAASGQETQYF.

The chain carries TRBV28 and TRBJ2-3; D unclear. Deletions cut 1 base from V and 2 bases from J, with 13 bases between. The CDR3 is 16 amino acids. Germline lookup yields CDR1 MDHEN and CDR2 SYDVKM. The CDR3 DNA reads TGTGCCAGCAGTTTATACATGGTTTCGCCCACAGATACGCAGTATTTT. This codes for CASSLYMVSPTDTQYF.

V gene TRBV5-1 combines with J gene TRBJ1-2, with 7 bases aligning to TRBD1. The CDR3 sequence is 16 residues long. V lost 3 bases, J lost 4 bases, and 12 bases stayed unmatched. Per germline, CDR1 SGHRS and CDR2 YFSETQ. The CDR3 DNA follows: TGCGCCAGCAGCTCCTTAATAAGGGGGGACAGCTATGGCTACACCTTC. This sequence encodes CASSSLIRGDSYGYTF.

The chain joins TRBV9 to TRBJ2-7; 14 bases align to TRBD2. V was pared by 3 bases and J by 6 bases, with 5 bases of the junction left unmatched. CDR3 length: 15 amino acids. Germline assignment: CDR1 SGDLS and CDR2 YYNGEE. DNA for the CDR3: TGTGCCAGCAGCGCGACTAGCGGGAGGGCCTTCGAGCAGTACTTC. Protein product: CASSATSGRAFEQYF.

The CDR3 spells CASGAQGARNSPLHF. The CDR3, as DNA: TGTGCCAGCGGAGCACAGGGGGCCCGTAATTCACCCCTCCACTTT. The genes are TRBV19 and TRBJ1-6; 9 nucleotides agree with TRBD1. The CDR3 length is 15 residues. The germline CDR1 and CDR2 sequences are LNHDA and SQIVND (reference sequence). Trimming cost V 9 bases and J 6 bases; bases outside gene matches: 9. Combining the CDR3 with reference TRBV19 and TRBJ1-6 gives the whole variable domain DGGITQSPKYLFRKEGQNVTLSCEQNLNHDAMYWYRQDPGQGLRLIYYSQIVNDFQKGDIAEGYSVSREKKESFPLTVTSAQKNPTAFYLCASGAQGARNSPLHFGNGTRLTVT.

The J gene is TRBJ1-1, the V gene TRBV4-1, with a possible D match to TRBD1 (5 bases). The V gene's germline CDR1 is MGHRA and CDR2 YSYEKL. V was clipped by 4 bases and J by 5 bases, with 14 bases between them. There are 14 residues in the CDR3. The CDR3, as DNA: TGCGCCAGCAGCCGTCCAGGGAGGAGAACTGAAGCTTTCTTT. Amino acids: CASSRPGRRTEAFF.

This rearrangement joins TRBV30 to TRBJ1-1, with D tentatively TRBD1 (6 bases). Germline loops: CDR1 GTSNPN, CDR2 SVGIG (reference sequence). CDR3 size: 18 residues. The V end was cut by 6 bases, the J end by 1 base, with 27 bases between. CDR3 DNA sequence: TGTGCCTGTCGTTACGAGTACAGGGCCACCTTCTCGAACACTGAAGCTTTCTTT. It translates to CACRYEYRATFSNTEAFF.

This clone showed up just a few times. The V gene is TRBV5-4, the J gene TRBJ1-1, with TRBD1 as a possible D gene (6 bases). This CDR3 is built from 15 residues. Trimming took off 4 bases at V and 5 bases at J, with 18 bases between the two ends. Germline CDR1 reads SGHNT; CDR2 reads YYREEE (reference sequence). The DNA for the CDR3 is TGTGCCAGCAGCGTAACAGGGACCTCGGGTACTGAAGCTTTCTTT. Protein sequence: CASSVTGTSGTEAFF.

This chain connects TRBV2 to TRBJ1-2; D gene ambiguous. V was shortened by 5 bases and J by 7 bases, with 20 bases between the two germline ends. The germline CDR1 and CDR2 sequences are SNHLY and FYNNEI. The CDR3 contains 15 residues. In nucleotides, the CDR3 is TGTGCCAGCAGTCAAATAGCTGAGGGCCGTGGTGGCTACACCTTC. Protein sequence: CASSQIAEGRGGYTF.

There are a few counts of this clone. The gene calls are TRBV7-9 and TRBJ2-7, with TRBD1 matching over 8 bases. V was clipped by 1 base and J by 5 bases; unmatched bases: 4. This CDR3 spans 14 amino acids. Germline V lookup: CDR1 SEHNR, CDR2 FQNEAQ (reference sequence). CDR3 nucleotide sequence: TGTGCCAGCAGCTTAGGCAGGGGGCTTCACGAGCAGTACTTC. Its protein is CASSLGRGLHEQYF.

The genes are TRBV7-9 and TRBJ1-3; tentatively, D is TRBD1 (5 bases). Trimming pared 5 bases from V and 4 bases from J, leaving 21 bases between. This CDR3 region has 17 residues. The germline V gene encodes CDR1 SEHNR and CDR2 FQNEAQ (reference sequence). The CDR3 is CASSRTSGGESGNTIYF. Written as DNA, the CDR3 is TGTGCCAGCAGCCGAACGTCTGGGGGGGAAAGCGGAAACACCATATATTTT.

J is TRBJ2-3 and V is TRBV10-1; 11 bases agree with TRBD2. From germline, CDR1 is WNHNN and CDR2 SYGVQD (reference sequence). V was pared by 0 bases and J by 4 bases, with 15 bases of the junction left unmatched. This CDR3 spans 20 amino acids. CDR3 nucleotide sequence: TGCGCCAGCAGTGAGTCAACTAGCGGGAGCTGCCGGAACGGCGCAGATACGCAGTATTTT. This sequence encodes CASSESTSGSCRNGADTQYF.

The J gene is TRBJ2-1, the V gene TRBV7-3; weak D call: TRBD1 (6 bases). The length of the CDR3 is 13 residues. The ends were cut back, 2 bases at V and 8 bases at J, with 10 bases in the middle. Germline CDR1 reads SGHTA; CDR2 reads FQGTGA. The CDR3 DNA reads as TGTGCCAGCAGCTTAGGGCAGGGGTATGAGCAGTTCTTC. Encoded protein: CASSLGQGYEQFF.

A note on this clone: One end of the junction fails to match germline, which may point to a read error. This chain joins TRBV6-5 and TRBJ1-2; TRBD1 agrees at 7 bases. This CDR3 spans 13 amino acids. Germline values: CDR1 MNHEY, CDR2 SVGAGI. In DNA form, the CDR3 reads TGTGCCAGCAGTCCACAGGGGTACTATGGCTACCCCTTC. Translated, it gives CASSPQGYYGYPF.

This clone was picked up many times. The chain is built from TRBV4-3 and TRBJ2-4; D might be TRBD2 (5 bases). Trimming pared 4 bases from V and 1 base from J, leaving 14 bases between. Germline CDR1 reads LGHNA; CDR2 reads YSLEER. The CDR3 consists of 16 residues. The CDR3 DNA follows: TGCGCCAGCAGCCCGGGGTCGGGGATGGCCAAAAACATTCAGTACTTC. Translating it yields CASSPGSGMAKNIQYF.

This clone was found a few times. J is TRBJ1-5 and V is TRBV27; 7 nucleotides align to TRBD1. Per germline, CDR1 MNHEY and CDR2 SMNVEV (reference sequence). V gave up 8 bases and J gave up 2 bases; unmatched junction bases: 12. The CDR3 is 16 amino acids. DNA of the CDR3: TGTGCCAGCGCCGCGAAGGGGGCGATAGGCAATCAGCCCCAGCATTTT. This translates into CASAAKGAIGNQPQHF.

CDR3 nucleotide sequence: TGTGCCAGCTCACCACCGGTGACAGGGATTCATGGCTACACCTTC. It encodes CASSPPVTGIHGYTF. The chain uses TRBV18 and TRBJ1-2; TRBD1 aligns across 7 bases. The germline V gene has CDR1 KGHSH and CDR2 LQKENI. The V and J ends lost 0 bases and 6 bases, in that order; junction bases with no gene match: 7. The CDR3 is made up of 15 amino acids.

This clone was observed a single time. This chain joins TRBV7-2 and TRBJ1-5; 9 bases align to TRBD1. CDR1 is SGHTA, CDR2 FQGNSA, per germline. The CDR3 length is 15 residues. V shed 5 bases, J shed 7 bases, and the junction held 9 bases outside the gene matches. The CDR3 sequence: CASSVTGGSGQPQHF. CDR3 sequence (DNA): TGTGCCAGCAGCGTGACAGGGGGATCGGGCCAGCCCCAGCATTTT.

The chain couples TRBV18 to TRBJ1-2; no reliable D call. The germline gives CDR1 KGHSH, CDR2 LQKENI. This CDR3 is built from 15 residues. V lost 2 bases and J lost 1, with 11 bases in between. The CDR3 DNA reads as TGTGCCAGCTCACCAGGGCAGAATATTAACTATGGCTACACCTTC. Protein product: CASSPGQNINYGYTF.

The chain has TRBV5-6 and TRBJ1-1, with D possibly TRBD1 on 5 matching bases. The CDR3 has 13 residues. Trimming took off 2 bases at V and 10 bases at J, with 15 bases between the two ends. Germline CDR1 reads SGHDT; CDR2 reads YYEEEE. The CDR3 loop reads CASSFGGAAGAFF. The CDR3 DNA follows: TGTGCCAGCAGCTTCGGTGGGGCGGCAGGAGCTTTCTTT. Together with reference TRBV5-6 and TRBJ1-1, the CDR3 gives the full variable domain: DAGVTQSPTHLIKTRGQQVTLRCSPKSGHDTVSWYQQALGQGPQFIFQYYEEEERQRGNFPDRFSGHQFPNYSSELNVNALLLGDSALYLCASSFGGAAGAFFGQGTRLTVV.

The rearrangement links TRBV19 to TRBJ1-1; TRBD1 might be the D (6 bases). The V end was cut by 1 base, the J end by 1 base, with 10 bases between. This CDR3 has 15 amino acids. Germline V gene data show CDR1 as LNHDA and CDR2 as SQIVND (reference sequence). The CDR3 DNA sequence: TGTGCCAGTAGTATAGCGATCAGGGGGAACACTGAAGCTTTCTTT. Translated: CASSIAIRGNTEAFF.

This clone is a singleton in its sample. CDR3 DNA: TGTGCCGCCGGTACTAGCGGGGGTGTCTACGAGCAGTACTTC. As protein: CAAGTSGGVYEQYF. V is TRBV30 and J is TRBJ2-7; 11 bases are a match to TRBD2. The CDR3 runs to 14 residues. After removal of 8 bases from V and 3 bases from J, the junction contained 9 bases not matched to a gene. CDR1 is GTSNPN and CDR2 is SVGIG in the germline V gene (reference sequence).

The chain recombines TRBV2 with TRBJ1-1; TRBD1 matches 8 bases. The germline gives CDR1 SNHLY, CDR2 FYNNEI. This CDR3 spans 15 amino acids. After removal of 6 bases from V and 4 bases from J, the junction contained 10 bases not matched to a gene. This chain's CDR3 is CASRATGAESTEAFF. CDR3 coding DNA: TGTGCCAGCAGGGCGACAGGGGCCGAAAGCACTGAAGCTTTCTTT.

V gene TRBV6-1 combines with J gene TRBJ1-3; 7 bases are a match to TRBD1. The CDR3 loop spans 12 amino acids. Germline loops: CDR1 MNHNS, CDR2 SASEGT. Trimming took 10 bases from V and 4 from J; bases not matched to a gene: 4. The CDR3 is CATRDSGNTIYF. CDR3 coding DNA: TGTGCCACCAGGGACAGCGGAAACACCATATATTTT.

This clone was observed a few times. J is TRBJ1-3 and V is TRBV27, with 8 bases fitting TRBD1. The CDR3 consists of 16 residues. V shed 6 bases, J shed 1 base, and the junction held 8 bases outside the gene matches. The germline CDR1 and CDR2 sequences are MNHEY and SMNVEV (reference sequence). CDR3 loop: CASSPRDRGSGNTIYF. The CDR3 nucleotides are TGTGCCAGCAGCCCCCGTGACAGGGGATCTGGAAACACCATATATTTT.

The V call is TRBV28, the J call TRBJ2-7, with 15 bases matching TRBD2. With 5 bases clipped from V and 3 bases from J, the junction kept 8 bases outside the gene matches. The CDR3 runs to 17 residues. Germline V gives CDR1 MDHEN, CDR2 SYDVKM. The CDR3 loop is CASSTHLGLAGGYEQYF. CDR3 nucleotide sequence: TGTGCCAGCAGTACTCACCTGGGACTAGCGGGAGGCTACGAGCAGTACTTC. Variable domain in full (rest from reference TRBV28 and TRBJ2-7): DVKVTQSSRYLVKRTGEKVFLECVQDMDHENMFWYRQDPGLGLRLIYFSYDVKMKEKGDIPEGYSVSREKKERFSLILESASTNQTSMYLCASSTHLGLAGGYEQYFGPGTRLTVT.